This TCR beta chain was observed in a study of blood T cells in healthy people across ages. This clonotype was detected a few times. As yet, its antigen is unknown. Each donor had roughly 10 milliliters of peripheral blood drawn. A sample-barcoded 5' primer and a J-beta primer mix were used in a second PCR of roughly 7 to 12 cycles. TCRdb re-analysed the 5' RACE reads in MiXCR, keeping a single row per CDR3 protein. The data hold 450,000 to 600,000 distinct CDR3 sequences, with about 26% observed a single time. Study-wide points: Per million T cells, TCR beta diversity dropped about linearly as age rose.

V lost 6 bases and J lost 7; bases outside the gene matches: 7. CDR1 is SGHAT, CDR2 FQNNGV, per germline. This CDR3 region has 14 residues. This sample also appeared in a second study, on T cells of mothers and their children. Per that study: Nine systemically healthy Caucasian donors: three mothers, six children.

The rearrangement links TRBV11-2 to TRBJ1-1, with TRBD1 matching over 11 bases. Material for sequencing was blood. The origin of this receptor is a boy aged 2 to 9 in good health. The CDR3 spells CASRRDRGYIEAFF. Written as DNA, the CDR3 is TGTGCCAGCAGGAGGGACAGGGGGTATATTGAAGCTTTCTTT.